This is a list of T cell receptor beta chains from one sample in a study of vaccination and CD4 T cells after COVID-19. TCRdb used MiXCR to reprocess the PCR reads, holding one entry per CDR3 protein. The data contain about 12,000 distinct CDR3 sequences, around 58% of them singletons. No antigen is known for these receptors. The sample consisted of CD4+ T cells from blood, cultured in vitro. These receptors were taken from a human donor who had recovered from COVID-19. The CDR3 runs from the conserved cysteine through the conserved F or W. Each record gives: D gene, V gene, clone size, J gene, CDR3 DNA, CDR3 protein. D genes are given only for firm matches. Expanded clones get a size class; other rows say once, few or many, or leave the size out.

>NA|TRBV24-1|NA|TRBJ2-5
TGTGCCACCAGTGATTTAGCCGGGGCTCGAGAGACCCAGTACTTC
CATSDLAGARETQYF
>NA|TRBV12-3/TRBV12-4|NA|TRBJ1-5
TGTGCCAGCAGTACAACGGGTGGAGCGTCGTGGAATCAGCCCCAGCATTTT
CASSTTGGASWNQPQHF
>TRBD2|TRBV27|NA|TRBJ2-3
TGTGCCAGCAGTTTTAATAGCGGGGGAGGTGCTACGCAGTATTTT
CASSFNSGGGATQYF
>NA|TRBV6-1|few|TRBJ2-2
TGTGCCACCCTCTTGACTCTGGGTACCACCGGGGAGCTGTTTTTT
CATLLTLGTTGELFF
>NA|TRBV2|NA|TRBJ2-7
TGTGCCAGCAGGAACACGGGCGGGGCCTACGAGCAGTACTTC
CASRNTGGAYEQYF
>TRBD1|TRBV29-1|NA|TRBJ2-7
TGCAGCGTGGGGGGACCGGGACAGGGCGACGAGCAGTACTTC
CSVGGPGQGDEQYF
>NA|TRBV15|few|TRBJ2-5
TGTGCCACCAGCAGAGGGAGGGTCCAAGAGACCCAGTACTTC
CATSRGRVQETQYF
>NA|TRBV20-1|NA|TRBJ2-3
TGCAGTGCTGCTGTGGGGGCGGCAGATACGCAGTATTTT
CSAAVGAADTQYF
>NA|TRBV7-8|NA|TRBJ2-3
TGTGCCAGTACAAAGGATCTTCGGATATTCACAGATACGCAGTATTTT
CASTKDLRIFTDTQYF
>NA|TRBV20-1|NA|TRBJ2-1
TGCAGTGCTAGCTCCCCCTTGGCCTACAATGAGCAGTTCTTC
CSASSPLAYNEQFF
>NA|TRBV2|NA|TRBJ1-5
TGTGCCAGCAGCGCCGGGACTCAAAATCAGCCCCAGCATTTT
CASSAGTQNQPQHF
>TRBD2|TRBV20-1|NA|TRBJ2-5
TGCGGTGCTAGCGGGGGGCAATTGACCCAGTACTTC
CGASGGQLTQYF
>NA|TRBV19|NA|TRBJ2-3
TGTGCCAGTAGTATGGGGTGGAGCACAGATACGCAGTATTTT
CASSMGWSTDTQYF
>NA|TRBV6-1|NA|TRBJ2-3
TGTGCCAGCACCCCCGGAATAGGCCGAGGCACAGATACGCAGTATTTT
CASTPGIGRGTDTQYF
>NA|TRBV6-1|few|TRBJ2-5
TGTGCCAGCAGTGGTGGACAGCTGAGGGGAGAGACCCAGTACTTC
CASSGGQLRGETQYF
>NA|TRBV11-2|few|TRBJ2-2
TGTGCCAGCAGCCGCTCCTCGGAGCTGTTTTTT
CASSRSSELFF
>NA|TRBV20-1|NA|TRBJ1-5
TGCAGTGCTAGGGGGGACCATCAGCCCCAGCATTTT
CSARGDHQPQHF
>NA|TRBV12-3/TRBV12-4|NA|TRBJ1-1
TGTGCCAGCAGTTACAGACAGATCGGGAGCACTGAAGCTTTCTTT
CASSYRQIGSTEAFF
>NA|TRBV2|few|TRBJ1-2
TGTGCCAGCAGTGAAGCCCCCGGAGGGAATGACTACACCTTC
CASSEAPGGNDYTF
>NA|TRBV20-1|NA|TRBJ2-1
TGCAGTGCTAGACAGGGCGGAGCCTACAATGAGCAGTTCTTC
CSARQGGAYNEQFF
>TRBD1|TRBV6-2/TRBV6-3|NA|TRBJ1-5
TGTGCCAGCAGGCATCGACTGACAGGGAATCGGCCCCAGCATTTT
CASRHRLTGNRPQHF
>TRBD2|TRBV30|NA|TRBJ2-1
TGTGCCTGGCTAAGATACGAGGGACTAGCGGGAGTACGGCCCTACAATGAGCAGTTCTTC
CAWLRYEGLAGVRPYNEQFF
>TRBD2|TRBV20-1|few|TRBJ2-3
TGCAGTGCTAGATCCTTTCGGGCGGTAGCGGGAGGAAGTGCAGATACGCAGTATTTT
CSARSFRAVAGGSADTQYF
>NA|TRBV12-3/TRBV12-4|NA|TRBJ1-3
TGTGCCAGCAGGGGATGGGACGGTGCCGGGGATTTT
CASRGWDGAGDF
>NA|TRBV25-1|few|TRBJ2-3
TGTGCCAGCAGTCTATCGGATACGCAGTATTTT
CASSLSDTQYF
>NA|TRBV20-1|NA|TRBJ2-7
TGCAGTGCTAGAGATCAGCTTTGGGGGAATACAGGGTCCTACGAGCAGTACTTC
CSARDQLWGNTGSYEQYF
>NA|TRBV6-1|few|TRBJ2-7
TGTGCCAGCAGGGACACCACGAGCTCCTACGAGCAGTACTTC
CASRDTTSSYEQYF
>NA|TRBV20-1|few|TRBJ1-1
TGCAGTGCTAGATGGCTGGGGCAGGTAAACACTGAAGCTTTCTTT
CSARWLGQVNTEAFF
>TRBD2|TRBV20-1|NA|TRBJ2-5
TGCAGTGCTAGAGATGGTTGGGGACTAGCCCAAGAGACCCAGTACTTC
CSARDGWGLAQETQYF
>TRBD1|TRBV7-2|NA|TRBJ2-7
TGTGCCAGCAGCTGGGACAGGGGGGACGAGCAGTACTTC
CASSWDRGDEQYF
>NA|TRBV20-1|NA|TRBJ1-3
TGCAGTGCTAGCGGGGGGAATAGTGGCATATATTTT
CSASGGNSGIYF
>NA|TRBV27|NA|TRBJ1-1
TGTGCCAGCAGTATTCGACAGCCCAACACTGAAGCTTTCTTT
CASSIRQPNTEAFF
>NA|TRBV19|few|TRBJ1-2
TGTGCCAGTAGTATAGTACACGAAAGCCTCTATGGCTACACCTTC
CASSIVHESLYGYTF
>NA|TRBV11-2|NA|TRBJ2-3
TGTGCCAGCAGCCAAGGAATCACAGATACGCAGTATTTT
CASSQGITDTQYF
>NA|TRBV12-3/TRBV12-4|NA|TRBJ2-7
TGTGCCAGCAGTTTGGCTGCCCCCTACGAGCAGTACTTC
CASSLAAPYEQYF
>NA|TRBV20-1|NA|TRBJ2-1
TGCAGTGCTAGGGGGGGGGACACTTACTACAATGAGCAGTTCTTC
CSARGGDTYYNEQFF
>TRBD2|TRBV6-1|few|TRBJ2-1
TGTGCCAGCAGTGAAGGGGGGGGGTACAATGAGCAGTTCTTC
CASSEGGGYNEQFF
>NA|TRBV5-1|few|TRBJ1-6
TGCGCCAGCAGCGCCCTCCAGGGTGGCGGTAATTCACCCCTCCACTTT
CASSALQGGGNSPLHF
>TRBD2|TRBV7-3|NA|TRBJ2-1
TGTGCCAGCAGCAGAATGGGGGAGGGAAACAATGAGCAGTTCTTC
CASSRMGEGNNEQFF
>NA|TRBV6-1|NA|TRBJ1-5
TGTGCCAGCAGCCTCCAGGGAAATCAGCCCCAGCATTTT
CASSLQGNQPQHF
>TRBD1|TRBV7-3|few|TRBJ2-3
TGTGCCAGCAGCTTAAGTGACAGGGGAGCAGATACGCAGTATTTT
CASSLSDRGADTQYF
>NA|TRBV20-1|NA|TRBJ2-2
TGCAGTGCTGGAGAGAGAGGAGGTTTCGCGAACACCGGGGAGCTGTTTTTT
CSAGERGGFANTGELFF
>NA|TRBV6-2/TRBV6-3|few|TRBJ2-6
TGTGCCAGCAGTTACAACTCTGGGGCCAACGTCCTGACTTTC
CASSYNSGANVLTF